This T cell receptor (beta chain) was sequenced for a study of cytomegalovirus exposure and HLA in healthy donors. This CDR3 is 15 amino acids long. The germline gives CDR1 MNHEY, CDR2 SVGAGI. J was trimmed by 5 bases and V by 6 bases; bases with no gene match: 6. Turning to this clone: No antigen is known for it.

Study-level findings and limits: The classifier was said to identify cytomegalovirus status with high specificity and sensitivity. Usually a TCR sequence was rare, but some public TCRs were found in many donors. Testing in vitro showed a few CMV-associated chains specific for CMV antigens. The tendency of first-cohort TCR clusters to co-occur in the 110 or so validation repertoires emerged from a later analysis.

Repertoires were generated with immunoSEQ multiplex PCR, while TCRdb's copy carries only in-frame clones and drops some. The repertoire has approximately 280,000 clones, 65% to 90% of them found once; the top ten carry roughly 1%. The TCR was taken from a woman aged 18-29 years in good health and CMV-seronegative. Sequencing was carried out using PBMCs. This chain connects TRBV6-5 to TRBJ2-1; the match to TRBD2 covers 11 bases. For the CDR3, the DNA is TGTGCCAGCAGGGTACTAGCGGGAGAAAACAATGAGCAGTTCTTC. It codes for CASRVLAGENNEQFF.